The 20 T cell receptor beta chains listed next were all sequenced from one sample in a study of cytomegalovirus exposure and HLA in healthy donors (dated by TCRdb to 2016 to 2017). Library preparation used the immunoSEQ multiplex PCR assay. A mixture of 60 forward primers for TCR Vbeta segments and 13 reverse primers for TCR Jbeta segments was used in the multiplex PCR. TCRdb took over this immuneACCESS table, retaining in-frame rearrangements with V and J assigned. Such tables are incomplete; in checked studies, under half of the missing clones stem from an unresolved V gene, and the remainder is unexplained. Counted in this sample were 100,000 to 150,000 clones; around 80% of them appeared once. The biggest ten clones account for approximately 9.6% of the sample. Sequencing used PBMCs. The source is a woman aged 50 to 60 in good health and CMV-seropositive.

The rearrangement uses TRBV7-3 and TRBJ2-3; maybe TRBD2 (6 bases). The V and J ends lost 5 bases and 2 bases respectively, with 14 bases between them. The CDR3 length is 15 residues. Germline CDR1 is SGHTA and CDR2 is FQGTGA. The CDR3 nucleotides are TGTGCCAGCAGCCCCGGAGGGTATCTCACAGATACGCAGTATTTT. This sequence encodes CASSPGGYLTDTQYF. The full variable domain, rest sourced from reference TRBV7-3 and TRBJ2-3, is GAGVSQTPSNKVTEKGKYVELRCDPISGHTALYWYRQSLGQGPEFLIYFQGTGAADDSGLPNDRFFAVRPEGSVSTLKIQRTERGDSAVYLCASSPGGYLTDTQYFGPGTRLTVL.

This sequence joins TRBV7-2 and TRBJ2-2; 7 positions agree with TRBD2. The CDR3 covers 16 residues. J lost 1 base, V lost 5 bases, and 7 bases had no gene match. Germline V gene sequence: CDR1 SGHTA, CDR2 FQGNSA. The CDR3 here is CASSPHSSGNTGELFF. The CDR3 region has the DNA TGTGCCAGCAGCCCCCACTCTAGCGGGAACACCGGGGAGCTGTTTTTT. Based on the CDR3 plus reference TRBV7-2 and TRBJ2-2, the full variable domain is GAGVSQSPSNKVTEKGKDVELRCDPISGHTALYWYRQSLGQGLEFLIYFQGNSAPDKSGLPSDRFSAERTGGSVSTLTIQRTQQEDSAVYLCASSPHSSGNTGELFFGEGSRLTVL.

The genes are TRBV5-8 and TRBJ2-5, with TRBD2 as a possible D gene (6 bases). The CDR3 contains 14 residues. Per the germline V gene, CDR1 is SGHTS and CDR2 is YDEGEE. The germline V and J ends were trimmed by 4 bases and 5 bases, with 15 bases remaining between them. CDR3 bases: TGTGCCAGCAGCCCCCTGGGGGGATCGGAGACCCAGTACTTC. This translates into CASSPLGGSETQYF.

This chain joins TRBV15 and TRBJ2-3; the match to TRBD2 covers 8 bases. Trimming removed 0 bases from V and 7 bases from J; junction bases left unmatched: 12. Per the germline V gene, CDR1 is LNHNV and CDR2 is YYDKDF (reference sequence). This CDR3 has 17 residues. CDR3 coding DNA: TGTGCCACCAGCAGAGATCTATCGAGCGGGAGCGGGTATACGCAGTATTTT. Translated: CATSRDLSSGSGYTQYF.

This clone was seen a few times. The chain couples TRBV11-2 to TRBJ1-2; D uncertain. The germline V gene has CDR1 SGHAT and CDR2 FQNNGV. CDR3 size: 12 residues. V lost 5 bases and J lost 5, with 9 bases in between. CDR3 region: CASSLGVYGYTF. CDR3 sequence (DNA): TGTGCCAGCAGCCTCGGGGTTTATGGCTACACCTTC.

CDR3: CASTYAGHSYEQYF. The CDR3 DNA is TGTGCCAGCACCTATGCGGGGCACTCCTACGAGCAGTACTTC. The rearrangement uses TRBV11-3 and TRBJ2-7; tentative D call: TRBD2 (6 bases). V dropped 7 bases and J dropped 0 bases, with 13 bases sitting between them. The CDR3 is made up of 14 amino acids. CDR1 is SGHNT and CDR2 is YENEEA in the germline V gene.

This sequence joins TRBV29-1 and TRBJ1-1; unclear D gene. The V end was cut by 4 bases, the J end by 5 bases, with 8 bases between. The V gene's germline CDR1 is SQVTM and CDR2 ANQGSEA. CDR3 length: 11 residues. The CDR3 bases are TGCAGCGTTGGCGGGTCTACTGAAGCTTTCTTT. Its protein product is CSVGGSTEAFF.

The chain has TRBV4-1 and TRBJ2-3; 12 bases are shared with TRBD2. This CDR3 has 16 residues. Trimming at V came to 5 bases and at J to 2 bases, leaving 5 bases not matched to a gene. Looked up from germline, CDR1 is MGHRA and CDR2 is YSYEKL. CDR3 loop: CASSGRTSGDTDTQYF. In DNA, the CDR3 is TGCGCCAGCAGCGGACGGACTAGCGGGGACACAGATACGCAGTATTTT.

The chain uses TRBV9 and TRBJ2-3; 11 positions agree with TRBD2. This CDR3 spans 15 amino acids. With V trimmed by 3 bases and J by 5 bases, 5 bases remained unmatched. Germline loops: CDR1 SGDLS, CDR2 YYNGEE. The CDR3 nucleotides read TGTGCCAGCAGCGCCTATAGCGGGAGGGAAGATACGCAGTATTTT. Translation: CASSAYSGREDTQYF.

The chain carries TRBV5-4 and TRBJ2-1, with 9 bases lining up with TRBD2. Trimming cost V 0 bases and J 3 bases; bases outside gene matches: 1. The CDR3 has 15 residues. Germline V gives CDR1 SGHNT, CDR2 YYREEE (reference sequence). In DNA form, the CDR3 reads TGTGCCAGCAGCTTGGAACTAGCGGGCTACAATGAGCAGTTCTTC. It codes for CASSLELAGYNEQFF.

The gene calls are TRBV2 and TRBJ2-6; a weak D match, TRBD2 (5 bases). The germline gives CDR1 SNHLY, CDR2 FYNNEI. This CDR3 is built from 16 residues. V was trimmed by 5 bases and J by 2 bases, leaving 13 bases between them. The CDR3, as DNA: TGTGCCAGCAGTCGGGAATATCAGGCTGGGGCCAACGTCCTGACTTTC. This codes for CASSREYQAGANVLTF.

The V call is TRBV5-4, the J call TRBJ2-7; 7 nucleotides agree with TRBD1. Germline-derived CDR1 and CDR2 are SGHNT and YYREEE (reference sequence). Trimming cost V 3 bases and J 2 bases; bases outside gene matches: 5. CDR3 length equals 14 residues. DNA of the CDR3: TGTGCCAGCAGCTCCGGGACAGCGCCCTACGAGCAGTACTTC. This sequence encodes CASSSGTAPYEQYF.

The chain is built from TRBV9 and TRBJ2-5; 12 bases are a match to TRBD2. V lost 3 bases to trimming and J lost 5 bases; unmatched junction nucleotides: 8. The CDR3 is made up of 16 amino acids. Looked up from germline, CDR1 is SGDLS and CDR2 is YYNGEE. The CDR3 is CASSEGTSGWGETQYF. CDR3 coding DNA: TGTGCCAGCAGCGAGGGGACTAGCGGGTGGGGGGAGACCCAGTACTTC.

A single count supports this clone. This chain connects TRBV5-1 to TRBJ1-1; a weak D match, TRBD1 (5 bases). Germline CDR1 SGHRS, CDR2 YFSETQ. The CDR3 covers 14 residues. With 2 bases removed from V and 1 base from J, the gap between germline ends came to 9 bases. In DNA, the CDR3 is TGCGCCAGCAGCTTTCACAGGCCGAACACTGAAGCTTTCTTT. It codes for CASSFHRPNTEAFF.

This clone has only one observation. The genes are TRBV2 and TRBJ2-7; the D gene is possibly TRBD1 (6 bases). V gave up 7 bases and J gave up 3 bases, with 19 bases separating them. CDR3 size: 15 residues. The germline V gene encodes CDR1 SNHLY and CDR2 FYNNEI. The CDR3 loop is CASNLWSKGDYEQYF. CDR3 coding DNA: TGTGCCAGCAACCTATGGAGTAAGGGGGACTACGAGCAGTACTTC.

The chain couples TRBV9 to TRBJ2-2; 8 positions agree with TRBD2. This CDR3 has 16 residues. CDR1 is SGDLS and CDR2 is YYNGEE in the germline V gene. With 2 bases clipped from V and 6 bases from J, the junction kept 9 bases outside the gene matches. The CDR3 DNA reads TGTGCCAGCAGCGTGCGGGCGGGAGGTCTCGCCGGGGAGCTGTTTTTT. Protein: CASSVRAGGLAGELFF.

The rearrangement joins TRBV30 to TRBJ2-1; TRBD2 agrees at 11 bases. The CDR3 totals 15 residues. The ends lost 0 bases at V and 4 bases at J; junction bases unmatched: 2. CDR1 is GTSNPN, CDR2 SVGIG, per germline (reference sequence). CDR3 protein: CAWSVGLAEYNEQFF. The DNA for the CDR3 is TGTGCCTGGAGTGTGGGACTAGCGGAGTACAATGAGCAGTTCTTC.

The genes are TRBV7-3 and TRBJ2-2, with 10 nucleotides matching TRBD2. The ends lost 4 bases at V and 0 bases at J; junction bases unmatched: 2. This CDR3 has 16 residues. Looked up from germline, CDR1 is SGHTA and CDR2 is FQGTGA. The CDR3 sequence is CASSYSGGSNTGELFF. CDR3 DNA sequence: TGTGCCAGCAGCTATAGCGGGGGGTCGAACACCGGGGAGCTGTTTTTT.

V gene TRBV18 combines with J gene TRBJ1-2; D gene uncertain. The CDR3 spans 15 residues. V dropped 6 bases and J dropped 6 bases, with 20 bases sitting between them. CDR1 is KGHSH, CDR2 LQKENI, per germline. The CDR3 protein is CASSPPGRDVDGYTF. The CDR3 DNA is TGTGCCAGCTCCCCCCCTGGGCGGGATGTGGATGGCTACACCTTC.

This rearrangement joins TRBV18 to TRBJ1-2, with 7 bases lining up with TRBD1. The CDR3 covers 14 residues. In germline, CDR1 is KGHSH, CDR2 LQKENI. Trimming cost V 2 bases and J 8 bases; bases outside gene matches: 8. CDR3 loop: CASSPSDRESGYTF. The CDR3 nucleotides are TGTGCCAGCTCACCATCTGACAGGGAATCCGGCTACACCTTC. Supplemented by reference TRBV18 and TRBJ1-2, the full variable domain reads NAGVMQNPRHLVRRRGQEARLRCSPMKGHSHVYWYRQLPEEGLKFMVYLQKENIIDESGMPKERFSAEFPKEGPSILRIQQVVRGDSAAYFCASSPSDRESGYTFGSGTRLTVV.